This T cell receptor beta chain stems from a study of T cell repertoires in cytomegalovirus infection. This CDR3 region has 15 residues. Germline V gives CDR1 SGHDN, CDR2 FVKESK. V lost 4 bases to trimming and J lost 5 bases, with 15 bases between them. MiXCR was run by TCRdb on the reads, yielding one entry per CDR3 protein. The sample includes about a million distinct CDR3 sequences, around 30% of them seen just once. Points on this clonotype: Its cognate antigen is unknown.

The specimen was cultured CD8+ T cells from PBMCs, collected from culture after CMV antigen stimulation. The chain uses TRBV14 and TRBJ2-1; D call uncertain. This clonotype was obtained from a human donor in good health (CMV status not recorded). Some clones in this sample may be carry-over from other donors' samples. DNA for the CDR3: TGTGCCAGCAGCCCGTGGAACAGCCCTGACAATGAGCAGTTCTTC. Translating gives CASSPWNSPDNEQFF.